This entry lists 9 T cell receptor beta chains sequenced from one sample in a study of beta chain features in type 1 diabetes. The isolated RNA, all of it, was reverse transcribed, so expressed TCRB transcripts were what got sequenced. Assay used: immunoSEQ multiplex PCR; TCRdb lists only in-frame clones, some missing. The table has around 150,000 clones, around 8% seen once. Material: central memory CD4+ T cells from blood. These receptors were collected from a man younger than 35 in good health.

The table lists this clone with a few counts. The chain employs TRBV27 and TRBJ2-2; D gene unclear. The germline V gene encodes CDR1 MNHEY and CDR2 SMNVEV (reference sequence). V was cut by 3 bases and J by 4 bases, with 9 bases left in between. CDR3 length: 14 residues. The CDR3 spells CASSFGVSTGELFF. CDR3 in DNA: TGTGCCAGCAGTTTTGGAGTTAGCACCGGGGAGCTGTTTTTT.

This clone has a handful of counts. The chain employs TRBV4-2 and TRBJ1-5, with 9 nucleotides matching TRBD1. Germline V gene lookup returns CDR1 LGHNA and CDR2 YNFKEQ. The CDR3 runs 17 residues. Trimming at V came to 4 bases and at J to 6 bases, leaving 13 bases not matched to a gene. The CDR3 protein is CASSPNPRTGVGQPQHF. The CDR3 region has the DNA TGTGCCAGCAGCCCGAATCCCCGGACAGGGGTGGGTCAGCCCCAGCATTTT.

In this sample, this clone turned up a few times. This chain joins TRBV4-2 and TRBJ1-1; no firm D call. V was pared by 4 bases and J by 3 bases, with 6 bases between. Germline values: CDR1 LGHNA, CDR2 YNFKEQ. The CDR3 loop spans 12 amino acids. The CDR3 nucleotides are TGTGCCAGCAGCCGGAGAGACACTGAAGCTTTCTTT. Amino acids: CASSRRDTEAFF.

The sample holds a few counts of this clone. In the same sample, other DNA sequences code for this CDR3. The chain carries TRBV7-2 and TRBJ2-3; 7 nucleotides line up with TRBD1. Losses at the gene ends were 5 bases for V and 2 bases for J; bases not matched to a gene: 4. The length of the CDR3 is 14 residues. In germline, CDR1 is SGHTA, CDR2 FQGNSA. CDR3 coding DNA: TGTGCCAGCAGCCTGACAGGGACCACAGATACGCAGTATTTT. It codes for CASSLTGTTDTQYF.

This clone was seen many times. The J gene is TRBJ2-1, the V gene TRBV30; 8 bases map to TRBD2. Germline V lookup: CDR1 GTSNPN, CDR2 SVGIG (reference sequence). Unmatched junction bases numbered 2, after V lost 7 bases and J lost 6 bases. This CDR3 has 11 residues. CDR3 coding DNA: TGTGCCTTAGCGGGGCTCAATGAGCAGTTCTTC. Translation: CALAGLNEQFF.

This clone was counted at least ten times. J is TRBJ2-1 and V is TRBV30, with 15 bases identical to TRBD2. This CDR3 spans 16 amino acids. Germline V gene sequence: CDR1 GTSNPN, CDR2 SVGIG (reference sequence). With V trimmed by 1 base and J by 9 bases, 7 bases remained unmatched. CDR3 residues: CAWSDPGLAGGSEQFF. The CDR3 DNA follows: TGTGCCTGGAGTGATCCGGGACTAGCGGGGGGTAGTGAGCAGTTCTTC.

This chain connects TRBV29-1 to TRBJ2-2; 9 bases agree with TRBD1. The CDR3 spans 15 residues. Germline V gene data show CDR1 as SQVTM and CDR2 as ANQGSEA. J gave up 2 bases and V 5 bases, and 6 bases lay outside the gene matches. The CDR3 is CSVRPGQGNTGELFF. The CDR3 DNA reads as TGCAGCGTTAGACCGGGACAGGGCAACACCGGGGAGCTGTTTTTT.

This clone was counted between two and nine times. The J gene is TRBJ2-7, the V gene TRBV11-2, with 10 bases aligning to TRBD2. The germline gives CDR1 SGHAT, CDR2 FQNNGV. The V and J ends lost 0 bases and 7 bases, in that order; junction bases with no gene match: 3. CDR3 length: 14 residues. CDR3 sequence (DNA): TGTGCCAGCAGCTTAGAAGCGGGGGGGCGGGAGCAGTACTTC. Its protein product is CASSLEAGGREQYF. Supplemented by reference TRBV11-2 and TRBJ2-7, the full variable domain reads EAGVAQSPRYKIIEKRQSVAFWCNPISGHATLYWYQQILGQGPKLLIQFQNNGVVDDSQLPKDRFSAERLKGVDSTLKIQPAKLEDSAVYLCASSLEAGGREQYFGPGTRLTVT.

This clone was counted only a few times. The chain recombines TRBV6-5 with TRBJ1-1; no clear D. V was trimmed by 2 bases and J by 0 bases, leaving 10 bases between them. Germline CDR1 is MNHEY and CDR2 is SVGAGI. The CDR3 has 15 residues. This CDR3 is CASSYRRGVNTEAFF. The CDR3 DNA sequence: TGTGCCAGCAGTTACAGGCGCGGGGTGAACACTGAAGCTTTCTTT.